This is a list of T cell receptor beta chains from one sample in a study of blood T cell repertoires in COVID-19. Sequencing was performed with immunoSEQ multiplex PCR; in TCRdb, only in-frame clones are kept and a portion is missing. The sample includes approximately 240,000 clones, under 85% of them seen just once. Sequenced sample: peripheral blood. Receptors were obtained from a woman in her twenties or thirties with COVID-19, enrolled during active disease. Both conserved end residues are part of each CDR3. The D gene is left open where the match is weak. The size field is filled for only some rows; it gives once, few, many or a size class.

clone_size j_call v_call d_call cdr3_nt cdr3_aa
. TRBJ2-4 TRBV5-6 . TGTGCCAGCAGGGAGGGGGCTTTGGCCAAAAACATTCAGTACTTC CASREGALAKNIQYF
. TRBJ1-1 TRBV19 . TGTGCCAGTAGTATCAGGAGGGGACCGTTGAACACTGAAGCTTTCTTT CASSIRRGPLNTEAFF
. TRBJ2-1 TRBV9 TRBD1 TGTGCCAGCAGCGCGAGACAGGGCAATGAGCAGTTCTTC CASSARQGNEQFF
few TRBJ1-1 TRBV5-6 . TGTGCCAGCAGCTTTGGACAGCTAGAAGCTTTCTTT CASSFGQLEAFF
. TRBJ1-2 TRBV27 TRBD1 TGTGCCAGCAGACAGGGGGCAGGCGGCTACACCTTC CASRQGAGGYTF
once TRBJ2-7 TRBV7-9 . TGTGCCAGCAGCTCCGGTTACGCCCCCTACGAGCAGTACTTC CASSSGYAPYEQYF
. TRBJ2-7 TRBV7-9 TRBD2 TGTGCCAGCAGCCCCGCTAGCGGAAGCTCCTACGAGCAGTACTTC CASSPASGSSYEQYF
. TRBJ1-5 TRBV28 . TGTGCCAGCAGTTTGAGCGTTCGTGAGGGGCCCCAGCATTTT CASSLSVREGPQHF
. TRBJ2-4 TRBV2 TRBD1 TGTGCCAGCAGGGTGGACAGGGGCTCTACTCTAGCCAAAAACATTCAGTACTTC CASRVDRGSTLAKNIQYF
. TRBJ1-2 TRBV18 TRBD1 TGTGCCAGCTCACCGGGACAGGTGGATGGCTACACCTTC CASSPGQVDGYTF
. TRBJ1-1 TRBV5-1 . TGCGCCAGCAGCTTGGCCGGCGGGGAAACTGAAGCTTTCTTT CASSLAGGETEAFF
. TRBJ2-1 TRBV30 . TGTGCCTGGAATAATGCCCTAAAGCAGTTCTTC CAWNNALKQFF
. TRBJ2-4 TRBV19 . TGTGCCAGTAGTATAGGGACTGGGGTCATTCAGTACTTC CASSIGTGVIQYF
. TRBJ2-2 TRBV29-1 . TGCAGCGTTGGGGAGGCCGGGGAGCTGTTTTTT CSVGEAGELFF
once TRBJ1-1 TRBV19 . TGTGCCAGTAGTATAGCCAGGCTGGGCACTGAAGCTTTCTTT CASSIARLGTEAFF
. TRBJ2-7 TRBV5-6 . TGTGCCAGCAGCGTCTGGACAGTTTACGAGCAGTACTTC CASSVWTVYEQYF
. TRBJ2-2 TRBV2 TRBD2 TGTGCCAGCAGTGGATTGGGACTAGCGGGAGGCCACACCGGGGAGCTGTTTTTT CASSGLGLAGGHTGELFF
. TRBJ2-7 TRBV6-6 TRBD1 TGTGCCAGCAGTTCCACCTTGACAGGGGCCGAGCAGTACTTC CASSSTLTGAEQYF
. TRBJ1-1 TRBV5-4 TRBD1 TGTGCCAGCAGCCCTGGACAGGGCAGGGCTTTCTTT CASSPGQGRAFF
. TRBJ1-1 TRBV5-4 TRBD1 TGTGCCAGCAGCTTGTCGGGACAGGGTACTGAAGCTTTCTTT CASSLSGQGTEAFF
few TRBJ2-5 TRBV5-1 . TGCGCCAGCAGCTTGAGAGGGCTATCCCAAGAGACCCAGTACTTC CASSLRGLSQETQYF
many TRBJ1-5 TRBV2 TRBD1 TGTGCCAGCGGACAGGGCAATCAGCCCCAGCATTTT CASGQGNQPQHF
. TRBJ2-2 TRBV7-7 . TGTGCCAGCAGCCTGGACAGCTCTAACACCGGGGAGCTGTTTTTT CASSLDSSNTGELFF
. TRBJ1-5 TRBV6-4 TRBD1 TGTGCCAGCAGTCCGGGACAGGAACCCTATAGCAATCAGCCCCAGCATTTT CASSPGQEPYSNQPQHF
few TRBJ1-3 TRBV18 . TGTGCCAGCTCACCACGCGTCTCCCTCCGCTCTGGAAACACCATATATTTT CASSPRVSLRSGNTIYF
. TRBJ2-1 TRBV29-1 . TGCAGCGTTGAAGGAGAGGCCACCGCCTCCTACAATGAGCAGTTCTTC CSVEGEATASYNEQFF
. TRBJ1-6 TRBV7-2 TRBD1 TGTGCCAGCAGCGCGACCGGGACAGGGGGCGTGGACTTT CASSATGTGGVDF
. TRBJ1-5 TRBV28 TRBD1 TGTGCCAGCAGTTTATGGGACAGGGGGGTCAATCAGCCCCAGCATTTT CASSLWDRGVNQPQHF
. TRBJ1-3 TRBV6-5 TRBD1 TGTGCCAGCAGTTCCACAGGGGGAGGCGGAAACACCATATATTTT CASSSTGGGGNTIYF
. TRBJ2-1 TRBV7-2 TRBD2 TGTGCCAGCAGCTTCGACACAGCGGGGAATGAGCAGTTCTTC CASSFDTAGNEQFF
. TRBJ1-2 TRBV13 . TGTGCCAGCAGCTTAGGACAGGGTGGTGGCTACACCTTC CASSLGQGGGYTF
. TRBJ1-4 TRBV9 TRBD1 TGTGCCAGCAGCGTAGGGGTGGCAGGGGGAGATGAAAAACTGTTTTTT CASSVGVAGGDEKLFF
. TRBJ1-2 TRBV27 TRBD1 TGTGCCAGCAGTTCATCGGGACAGGTCGGCGGCTACACCTTC CASSSSGQVGGYTF